This T cell receptor beta chain comes out of a study of identifying expanded T cells in peripheral blood. Study-wide points: Approximately 2-week clone count variance significantly increased as total template count grew. Differentially abundant clones: about 1.1 between replicates, roughly 16 at roughly 15 days, less than 25 at four.

Profiling relied on immunoSEQ multiplex PCR, and the TCRdb table lists in-frame clones only, not all of them. This table holds about 52,000 clones, approximately 79% found once. This clone was seen a handful of times. What it binds is unknown. An end of the junction does not agree with germline; a read error may underlie this. The CDR3 has 14 residues. CDR1 SNHLY and CDR2 FYNNEI come from the germline V gene. No infections or other immune events were documented during collection. This chain uses TRBV2 with TRBJ1-5; perhaps TRBD1 as D (5 bases). This TCR came from a person aged 18 to 75 in good health. The sequenced sample was blood. CDR3 sequence: CASSGLQVSQPQHF. CDR3 nucleotide sequence: TGTGCCAGTAGTGGTTTACAGGTGAGCCAGCCCCAGCATTTT. Full variable domain (rest looked up from reference TRBV2 and TRBJ1-5): EPEVTQTPSHQVTQMGQEVILRCVPISNHLYFYWYRQILGQKVEFLVSFYNNEISEKSEIFDDQFSVERPDGSNFTLKIRSTKLEDSAMYFCASSGLQVSQPQHFGDGTRLSIL.